These T cell receptor beta chains were read from a single sample in a study of spatial heterogeneity in lung cancer. TCRdb reanalysed the 5' RACE reads using MiXCR and keeps one entry per CDR3 protein. The sample consists of roughly 79,000 distinct CDR3 sequences, around an eighth of them appearing once. Sequences were derived from PBMCs, sampled at surgery. These receptors were collected from a male donor with early-stage non-small cell lung cancer. Both conserved end residues are part of each CDR3.

v_call	cdr3_aa
TRBV20-1	CSARDSGQPQHF
TRBV13	CASAKAGNQPQHF
TRBV5-1	CASSLGRATAEQYF
TRBV6-6	CASTGSGTADYEQYF
TRBV5-1	CASSLDRGWSYEQYF
TRBV6-1	CASSGQGAEETQYF
TRBV3-1	CASSRPGQGSTYGYTF
TRBV6-1	CASSLETGSNTEAFF
TRBV28	CASRSGTEVYEQYF
TRBV6-6	CASRRDSNTDTQYF
TRBV7-2	CASGDRRSQETQYF
TRBV20-1	CSAPGQSGTDTQYF
TRBV27	CASRDDPGQGTGELFF
TRBV7-6	CASSSPKQYF
TRBV3-1	CASSPDPVSTDTQYF